Listed here are 10 T cell receptor beta chains from one sample, sequenced in a study of monozygotic twins with inflammatory bowel disease. For each CDR3 protein, TCRdb gives one entry from its re-call of the 5' RACE reads, without DNA. The sample table includes 330,000 or so distinct CDR3 sequences. Sequenced sample: blood. The receptors originated from a human donor with ulcerative colitis or Crohn's disease, or a healthy co-twin of an affected twin (not recorded which).

V and J are TRBV12-3 or TRBV12-4 and TRBJ2-4; TCRdb names TRBD2, which stays unverified in the absence of DNA. CDR3 length equals 20 residues. The CDR3 region is CASSLAGTSGSVSPRNIQYF.

The genes are TRBV7-2 and TRBJ2-2; TCRdb designates TRBD1, a call that cannot be tested without DNA. The CDR3 totals 16 residues. CDR1 SGHTA and CDR2 FQGNSA come from the germline V gene. The CDR3 sequence: CASSQYGTGNTGELFF.

CDR3 in amino acids: CSATEMAGSGRAYEQYF. The chain employs TRBV20-1 and TRBJ2-7; TCRdb returns TRBD1, unconfirmable since there is no DNA. Germline-derived CDR1 and CDR2 are DFQATT and SNEGSKA (reference sequence). The CDR3 has 17 amino acids.

The chain has TRBV4-2 and TRBJ2-7. The CDR3 is 14 amino acids. The germline V gene has CDR1 LGHNA and CDR2 YNFKEQ. CDR3 sequence: CASSQAGGPYEQYF.

The chain uses TRBV6-5 and TRBJ2-7; TCRdb indicates TRBD1, and absent DNA this call remains unverified. CDR3 length: 12 amino acids. Germline V gene data show CDR1 as MNHEY and CDR2 as SVGAGI. The chain's CDR3 is CASRSGQGRQYF.

The chain carries TRBV4-3 and TRBJ2-3; TCRdb's assignment of TRBD1 cannot be checked, as there is no DNA. CDR1 LGHNA and CDR2 YSLEER come from the germline V gene. The CDR3 is made up of 17 amino acids. This CDR3 is CASSQDAQGDHTDTQYF.

The chain links TRBV20-1 to TRBJ2-7; the TRBD1 assignment by TCRdb is unverifiable without DNA. CDR1 and CDR2 (germline): DFQATT, SNEGSKA (reference sequence). There are 16 residues in the CDR3. CDR3 protein: CSARDSWFGVGGEQYF.

The chain recombines TRBV28 with TRBJ2-3. Germline V gene data show CDR1 as MDHEN and CDR2 as SYDVKM. CDR3 length equals 11 residues. CDR3 amino acids: CASSPRDTQYF. Complete variable domain (other parts from reference TRBV28 and TRBJ2-3): DVKVTQSSRYLVKRTGEKVFLECVQDMDHENMFWYRQDPGLGLRLIYFSYDVKMKEKGDIPEGYSVSREKKERFSLILESASTNQTSMYLCASSPRDTQYFGPGTRLTVL.

This rearrangement joins TRBV5-6 to TRBJ2-1; without DNA, the TCRdb call of TRBD1 cannot be checked. Germline CDR1 and CDR2: SGHDT and YYEEEE. This CDR3 is 13 amino acids long. The CDR3 loop is CASCKGQGQEQFF.

V is TRBV28 and J is TRBJ1-1; checking the TCRdb D call of TRBD1 is not possible without DNA. The CDR3 is 16 amino acids. Germline V gene lookup returns CDR1 MDHEN and CDR2 SYDVKM. CDR3 in amino acids: CASSTPGFSTNTEAFF.